This T cell receptor beta chain is from a study of blood T cell repertoires in COVID-19. Clones were read by immunoSEQ multiplex PCR, and TCRdb kept only the in-frame ones, dropping some. This table has tens of thousands of clones, 85% to 90% appearing once. CDR1 is SGHRS, CDR2 YFSETQ, per germline. The CDR3 is 15 amino acids. Trimming removed 4 bases from V and 2 bases from J, with 15 bases in between. This chain uses TRBV5-1 with TRBJ1-2, with D unresolved. The sequenced material came from peripheral blood. This clonotype was obtained from a woman of 80 years or more with active or convalescent COVID-19. The CDR3 sequence is CASSAGPGENYGYTF. Written as DNA, the CDR3 is TGCGCCAGCAGCGCGGGTCCGGGAGAGAACTATGGCTACACCTTC.